Detailed here is one T cell receptor (beta chain). Its specificity is unknown. Combining iRepertoire HTBI primers with Arm-PCR of CDR3 regions, the authors built TCR beta libraries. TCRdb reanalysed the multiplex PCR reads using MiXCR and keeps one entry per CDR3 protein. This sample carries 450,000 or so distinct CDR3 sequences, approximately 23% of them seen once, and the ten largest clones take approximately 14%. The sample belongs to a study of regulatory T cells in long-lasting Graves disease. The V gene lost 0 bases and the J gene lost 0 bases, with 10 bases spanning the gap. From germline, CDR1 is DFQATT and CDR2 SNEGSKA (reference sequence). CDR3 size: 15 residues. Time point defined: persistent/refractory GD, antithyroid drugs over 5 years with positive TRAb. The authors made the TCR library using RNA they extracted from PBMCs. As collected, the peripheral blood samples measured 8 to 9 milliliters each and went into EDTA tubes.

Findings of the study overall: TRBV28, TRBJ1-2 and TRBJ2-5 were segments that persistent disease favored. Persistent patients had a count of shared public clonotypes (approximately 2,700) that exceeded that of new patients (966). Only a small sample size was used, which may have cut accuracy.

This clonotype was sampled from a female donor with Graves disease. This chain connects TRBV20-1 to TRBJ2-3, with D perhaps TRBD2 (5 bases). This specimen was peripheral blood mononuclear cells (PBMCs), taken when the disease was refractory, from a patient treated with antithyroid drugs. CDR3 protein: CSARELPGSTDTQYF. CDR3 coding DNA: TGCAGTGCTAGAGAGCTCCCGGGGAGCACAGATACGCAGTATTTT.